The 23 T cell receptor beta chains below were found in one sample sequenced in a study of blood T cell repertoires in COVID-19. Assay: immunoSEQ multiplex PCR; the TCRdb copy retains only in-frame clones and omits some. The sample holds roughly 160,000 clones, 80% to 85% seen once. The sample comprised peripheral blood. These receptors were obtained from a woman in her sixties or seventies with acute or convalescent COVID-19.

A note on this clone: One junction end does not reproduce the germline sequence, and a read error may be involved. This chain links TRBV6-2 or TRBV6-3 with TRBJ2-7, with 9 bases lining up with TRBD2. The CDR3 extends over 14 amino acids. Germline values: CDR1 MNHEY, CDR2 SVGEGT. The CDR3 region has the DNA TGTGCCAGCAGTTCCGCGCAGAAGCGGGGGGTGGCGGACTTC. It is translated as CASSSAQKRGVADF.

This clone was seen a handful of times. The gene calls are TRBV24-1 and TRBJ2-1, with D tentatively TRBD2 (6 bases). The CDR3 length is 14 residues. From germline, CDR1 is KGHDR and CDR2 SFDVKD. Trimming took 4 bases from V and 7 from J, leaving 13 bases between them. The CDR3 sequence is CATSEGTVPNEQFF. In DNA form, the CDR3 reads TGTGCCACCAGTGAAGGGACTGTCCCTAATGAGCAGTTCTTC.

This clone occurred a few times. The V call is TRBV4-1, the J call TRBJ2-1; 7 nucleotides agree with TRBD1. Germline V gene lookup returns CDR1 MGHRA and CDR2 YSYEKL. CDR3 length equals 18 residues. The V gene end was trimmed by 4 bases and the J gene end by 4 bases; junction bases not matched to a gene: 16. CDR3 region: CASSPSKGAGGSYNEQFF. The CDR3 DNA reads TGCGCCAGCAGCCCCTCCAAGGGGGCAGGGGGTAGTTACAATGAGCAGTTCTTC.

This clone was observed a handful of times. This chain connects TRBV15 to TRBJ2-7, with 7 bases lining up with TRBD2. With 8 bases clipped from V and 6 bases from J, the junction kept 4 bases outside the gene matches. Germline V lookup: CDR1 LNHNV, CDR2 YYDKDF (reference sequence). The length of the CDR3 is 11 residues. The CDR3 nucleotides read TGTGCCACCGGGGACTATTTCGAGCAGTACTTC. It yields the protein CATGDYFEQYF.

The rearrangement uses TRBV5-4 and TRBJ2-1, with a tentative D call TRBD2 (6 bases). The CDR3 contains 16 residues. Germline CDR1 SGHNT, CDR2 YYREEE (reference sequence). V gave up 6 bases and J gave up 6 bases, with 22 bases separating them. The CDR3 region has the DNA TGTGCCAGCAACCTTGGTGTCGGAGGGACGGGCAATGAGCAGTTCTTC. It specifies CASNLGVGGTGNEQFF.

This clone was detected only once. The V gene is TRBV3-1 (or the pseudogene TRBV3-2), the J gene TRBJ2-7, with no clear D. From germline, CDR1 is LGHDT and CDR2 YNNKEL (reference sequence). Trimming removed 0 bases at V and 6 bases at J, with 24 bases between. The length of the CDR3 is 18 residues. Written as DNA, the CDR3 is TGTGCCAGCAGCCAAGATCTGCCAGATCCTGCCTTTTTGTGCGAGCAGTACTTC. It translates to CASSQDLPDPAFLCEQYF.

The chain carries TRBV12-5 and TRBJ1-5; D is unclear. With 2 bases removed from V and 2 bases from J, the gap between germline ends came to 10 bases. Germline V gene sequence: CDR1 LGHNT, CDR2 FRNRAP. The CDR3 is made up of 15 amino acids. DNA of the CDR3: TGTGCTAGTGGTTTGATCGAGGGAGGCAATCAGCCCCAGCATTTT. Amino acid sequence: CASGLIEGGNQPQHF.

V usage is TRBV11-3 and J usage is TRBJ2-1; maybe TRBD2 (5 bases). CDR1 is SGHNT, CDR2 YENEEA, per germline. V was trimmed by 4 bases and J by 3 bases, leaving 7 bases between them. This CDR3 has 13 amino acids. In nucleotides, the CDR3 is TGTGCCAGCAGCTCAACTAGCTACAATGAGCAGTTCTTC. Amino acid sequence: CASSSTSYNEQFF.

This chain joins TRBV9 and TRBJ2-2; D not certain. The CDR3 covers 13 residues. CDR1 and CDR2 from the germline V gene are SGDLS and YYNGEE. V was pared by 5 bases and J by 4 bases, with 9 bases between. This CDR3 reads CASRPSFTGELFF. In DNA form, the CDR3 reads TGTGCCAGCAGGCCTAGTTTCACCGGGGAGCTGTTTTTT.

The chain has TRBV11-2 and TRBJ1-3, with no clear D. V was pared by 5 bases and J by 1 base, with 12 bases between. CDR1 SGHAT and CDR2 FQNNGV come from the germline V gene. There are 15 residues in the CDR3. The CDR3 DNA sequence: TGTGCCAGCAGCCTAGCTTGGCCTTCTGGAAACACCATATATTTT. Its translation: CASSLAWPSGNTIYF.

CDR3 sequence (DNA): TGTGCCAGCAGTCAAGGGGTAAGACAGCCCCAGCATTTT. Protein product: CASSQGVRQPQHF. The gene calls are TRBV28 and TRBJ1-5, with D possibly matching TRBD1 (5 bases). The CDR3 spans 13 residues. V gave up 5 bases and J gave up 7 bases, with 12 bases separating them. Germline V gene data show CDR1 as MDHEN and CDR2 as SYDVKM.

This chain uses TRBV6-1 with TRBJ1-4; D is perhaps TRBD1 (6 bases). The germline V gene has CDR1 MNHNS and CDR2 SASEGT. CDR3 length: 17 residues. V was pared by 3 bases and J by 4 bases, with 18 bases between. CDR3 loop: CASSDRTAYRHNEKLFF. The CDR3 region has the DNA TGTGCCAGCAGTGATCGGACAGCGTACAGACATAATGAAAAACTGTTTTTT.

The sample holds one count of this clone. This sequence joins TRBV6-5 and TRBJ1-6, with a tentative D call TRBD1 (5 bases). Trimming left V 2 bases short and J 4 bases short, with 12 bases between. The germline V gene encodes CDR1 MNHEY and CDR2 SVGAGI. The CDR3 runs to 16 residues. CDR3: CASSYVDNNYNSPLHF. Written as DNA, the CDR3 is TGTGCCAGCAGTTACGTGGACAACAATTATAATTCACCCCTCCACTTT.

The chain uses TRBV5-1 and TRBJ2-1; 10 nucleotides align to TRBD2. Trimming at V came to 4 bases and at J to 4 bases, leaving 8 bases not matched to a gene. CDR1 is SGHRS, CDR2 YFSETQ, per germline. The CDR3 is 16 amino acids. CDR3 bases: TGCGCCAGCAGCCCTGAGCGGGGGGGCCGATACAATGAGCAGTTCTTC. This gives the protein CASSPERGGRYNEQFF.

The chain combines TRBV5-3 with TRBJ2-4; TRBD2 agrees at 11 bases. TRBV5-3 is classed as an ORF, of uncertain function. J gave up 0 bases and V 7 bases, and 15 bases lay outside the gene matches. This CDR3 has 19 residues. CDR3 bases: TGTGCCAGATGGCCCCTACTAGCGGGGGCCCGGGTAGCCAAAAACATTCAGTACTTC. Amino acids: CARWPLLAGARVAKNIQYF.

The chain links TRBV14 to TRBJ1-5, with TRBD1 matching 7 bases. The CDR3 loop spans 15 amino acids. Per germline, CDR1 SGHDN and CDR2 FVKESK. The V segment lost 5 bases and the J segment 3 bases; nucleotides outside the gene matches: 7. CDR3 in amino acids: CASSADRPNNQPQHF. CDR3 DNA: TGTGCCAGCAGCGCGGACAGGCCCAACAATCAGCCCCAGCATTTT.

V usage is TRBV2 and J usage is TRBJ1-1, with 7 bases fitting TRBD1. Trimming removed 5 bases from V and 1 base from J; junction bases left unmatched: 1. The CDR3 has 13 amino acids. In germline, CDR1 is SNHLY, CDR2 FYNNEI. The CDR3 region is CASSRDRNTEAFF. The CDR3 DNA follows: TGTGCCAGCAGTAGGGACAGGAACACTGAAGCTTTCTTT.

This clone was counted a single time. The rearrangement joins TRBV5-1 to TRBJ1-1, with D perhaps TRBD1 (6 bases). The V gene lost 3 bases and the J gene lost 1 base, with 13 bases spanning the gap. Germline values: CDR1 SGHRS, CDR2 YFSETQ. The CDR3 consists of 15 residues. CDR3 nucleotide sequence: TGCGCCAGCAGCTGGGCAGGGGTCCCGAACACTGAAGCTTTCTTT. This encodes CASSWAGVPNTEAFF.

The chain uses TRBV3-1 (or the pseudogene TRBV3-2) and TRBJ2-1; TRBD2 matches 12 bases. The CDR3 contains 17 residues. V lost 0 bases and J lost 9; bases outside the gene matches: 9. In germline, CDR1 is LGHDT, CDR2 YNNKEL (reference sequence). The CDR3 nucleotides read TGTGCCAGCAGCCAAGATTTGCTAGCGGGGGGGTTGGTTGAGCAGTTCTTC. It codes for CASSQDLLAGGLVEQFF.

V and J are TRBV30 and TRBJ2-7; TRBD1 agrees at 8 bases. The CDR3 has 13 amino acids. Germline CDR1 and CDR2: GTSNPN and SVGIG (reference sequence). V shed 0 bases, J shed 5 bases, and the junction held 3 bases outside the gene matches. CDR3 in amino acids: CAWSVDRGNEQYF. Here the CDR3 DNA reads TGTGCCTGGAGTGTTGACAGGGGTAACGAGCAGTACTTC.

The chain is built from TRBV30 and TRBJ1-4, with a weak D call TRBD1 (5 bases). Per germline, CDR1 GTSNPN and CDR2 SVGIG (reference sequence). This CDR3 is built from 15 residues. Trimming removed 1 base at V and 0 bases at J, with 9 bases between. The DNA of the CDR3 is TGTGCCTGGAGTGGACAGCTTGCAACTAATGAAAAACTGTTTTTT. It translates to CAWSGQLATNEKLFF.

This chain links TRBV5-8 with TRBJ2-2, with 11 bases lining up with TRBD1. The length of the CDR3 is 15 residues. Trimming took 7 bases from V and 1 from J; bases not matched to a gene: 3. The germline gives CDR1 SGHTS, CDR2 YDEGEE. The CDR3 DNA follows: TGTGCCAGCTTGGACAGGGGGCGGAACACCGGGGAGCTGTTTTTT. Its protein product is CASLDRGRNTGELFF.

The chain combines TRBV19 with TRBJ1-1, with D possibly being TRBD1 (5 bases). Germline V gene lookup returns CDR1 LNHDA and CDR2 SQIVND (reference sequence). With 5 bases removed from V and 5 bases from J, the gap between germline ends came to 18 bases. The CDR3 is 15 amino acids. In DNA form, the CDR3 reads TGTGCCAGTAGTGATATGGGGAGGGGTGGGACTGAAGCTTTCTTT. Amino acid sequence: CASSDMGRGGTEAFF.